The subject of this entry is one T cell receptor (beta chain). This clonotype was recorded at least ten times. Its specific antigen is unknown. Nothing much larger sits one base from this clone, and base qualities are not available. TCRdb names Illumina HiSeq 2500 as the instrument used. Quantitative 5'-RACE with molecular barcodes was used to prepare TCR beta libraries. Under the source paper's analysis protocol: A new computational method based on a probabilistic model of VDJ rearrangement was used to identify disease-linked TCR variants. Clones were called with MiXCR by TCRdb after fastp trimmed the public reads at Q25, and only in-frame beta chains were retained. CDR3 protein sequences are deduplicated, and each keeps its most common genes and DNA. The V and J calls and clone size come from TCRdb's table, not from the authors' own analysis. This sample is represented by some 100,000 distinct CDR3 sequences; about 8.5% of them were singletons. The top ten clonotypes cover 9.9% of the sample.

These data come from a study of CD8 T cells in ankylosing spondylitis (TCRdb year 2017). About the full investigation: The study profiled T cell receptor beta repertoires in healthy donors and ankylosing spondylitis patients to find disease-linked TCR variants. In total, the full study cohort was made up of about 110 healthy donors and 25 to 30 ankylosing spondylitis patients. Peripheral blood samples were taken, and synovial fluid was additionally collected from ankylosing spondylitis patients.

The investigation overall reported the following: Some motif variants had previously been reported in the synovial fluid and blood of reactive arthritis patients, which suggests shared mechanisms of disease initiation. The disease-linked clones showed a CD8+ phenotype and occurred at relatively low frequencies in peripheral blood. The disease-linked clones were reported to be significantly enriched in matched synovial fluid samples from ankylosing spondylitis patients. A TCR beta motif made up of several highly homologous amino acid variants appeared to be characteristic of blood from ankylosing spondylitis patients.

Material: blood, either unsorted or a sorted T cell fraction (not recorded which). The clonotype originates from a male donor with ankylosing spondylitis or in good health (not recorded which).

In nucleotide form, the sequence is TGCAGTGCTAGTGAGGATAGCAATCAGCCCCAGCATTTT. Its translation is CSASEDSNQPQHF. The V and J segments used are TRBV20-1 and TRBJ1-5; the D gene cannot be resolved reliably. CDR1 and CDR2, per the germline V gene (reference sequence), are DFQATT and SNEGSKA. The junction carries 6 bases between V and J, which are trimmed by 3 bases and 0 bases respectively. There are 13 amino acids in the CDR3, from cysteine to phenylalanine inclusive. Of the read, only the CDR3 DNA is kept; its 39 bases are in frame from base 1.